This T cell receptor beta chain was recorded in a study of CD8+ T cells in alopecia areata. Regarding the study as a whole: Resident alphabeta T cells of normal skin are also sequenced in scalp samples.

V was clipped by 2 bases and J by 0 bases, with 10 bases between them. Germline CDR1 reads MNHEY; CDR2 reads SMNVEV (reference sequence). This CDR3 has 15 residues. Treatment indicated: oral pan-JAK inhibitor, 5-10 mg twice daily. The study team obtained lesional scalp punch biopsies and peripheral blood from alopecia areata patients. PBMCs, the starting material, were the source of sorted CD4+ and CD8+ T cells. Investigators isolated RNA and reverse transcribed it into cDNA to act as the sequencing template. Profiled with immunoSEQ multiplex PCR; TCRdb holds only in-frame clones, not every one. The sample shows roughly 110,000 clones, roughly 84% of them seen only once. Comments on this clone: The antigen is unknown.

The sequence was obtained from a human donor with alopecia areata. This sample comprised CD8+ T cells sorted from blood, obtained at week 24, from a patient treated with tofacitinib. The chain links TRBV27 to TRBJ2-5; D is ambiguous. The chain's CDR3 is CASSLIWTDQETQYF. The CDR3 nucleotides read TGTGCCAGCAGTTTAATTTGGACGGACCAAGAGACCCAGTACTTC.